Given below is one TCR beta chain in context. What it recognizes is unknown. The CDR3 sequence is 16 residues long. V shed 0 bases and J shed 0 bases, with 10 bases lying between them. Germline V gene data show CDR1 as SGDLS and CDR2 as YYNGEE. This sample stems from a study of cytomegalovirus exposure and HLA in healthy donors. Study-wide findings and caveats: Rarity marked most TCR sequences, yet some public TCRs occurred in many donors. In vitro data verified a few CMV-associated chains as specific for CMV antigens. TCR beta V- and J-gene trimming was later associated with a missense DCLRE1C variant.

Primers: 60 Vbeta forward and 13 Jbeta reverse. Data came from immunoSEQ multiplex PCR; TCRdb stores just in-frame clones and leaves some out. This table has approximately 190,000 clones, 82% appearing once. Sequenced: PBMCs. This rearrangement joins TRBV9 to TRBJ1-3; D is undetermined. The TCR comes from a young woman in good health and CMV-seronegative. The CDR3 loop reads CASSVGPGSSGNTIYF. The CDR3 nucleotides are TGTGCCAGCAGCGTAGGGCCGGGGTCCTCTGGAAACACCATATATTTT.